The 4 T cell receptor beta chains in this list originate from one sample, sequenced in a study of blood T cell repertoires in COVID-19. Profiled with immunoSEQ multiplex PCR; TCRdb holds only in-frame clones, not every one. The sample records a few hundred thousand clones, about 85% being singletons. Sequences were obtained from peripheral blood. These receptors were obtained from a man aged 40-55 years with acute or convalescent COVID-19.

The chain has TRBV6-6 and TRBJ1-1; no reliable D call. CDR1 and CDR2 from the germline V gene are MNHNY and SVGAGI (reference sequence). With 5 bases removed from V and 5 bases from J, the gap between germline ends came to 15 bases. The CDR3 covers 14 residues. CDR3 in amino acids: CASSPPRGWTEAFF. The CDR3 nucleotides read TGTGCCAGCAGTCCCCCCCGGGGTTGGACTGAAGCTTTCTTT.

The chain combines TRBV28 with TRBJ1-3, with D possibly being TRBD1 (6 bases). Germline CDR1 is MDHEN and CDR2 is SYDVKM. The CDR3 extends over 16 amino acids. The V end lost 6 bases, the J end lost 0 bases, and 15 bases lay between the germline ends. As DNA, the CDR3 is TGTGCCAGCAGCCAAGGGGGGACTAGCTCTGGAAACACCATATATTTT. Its translation: CASSQGGTSSGNTIYF.

The chain joins TRBV10-3 to TRBJ1-6; D is perhaps TRBD1 (5 bases). Germline lookup yields CDR1 ENHRY and CDR2 SYGVKD. The CDR3 totals 14 residues. V lost 2 bases, J lost 9 bases, and 11 bases lay in between. The CDR3 DNA reads TGTGCCATCAGTGAGGCAGGGCAAGCTTCACCCCTCCACTTT. Its translation is CAISEAGQASPLHF.

V and J are TRBV30 and TRBJ1-2, with a weak D call TRBD1 (5 bases). Trimming removed 1 base at V and 4 bases at J, with 13 bases between. Looked up from germline, CDR1 is GTSNPN and CDR2 is SVGIG (reference sequence). This CDR3 is built from 14 residues. The CDR3: CAWSEGGVGYGYTF. The DNA for the CDR3 is TGTGCCTGGAGTGAGGGAGGGGTTGGCTATGGCTACACCTTC.